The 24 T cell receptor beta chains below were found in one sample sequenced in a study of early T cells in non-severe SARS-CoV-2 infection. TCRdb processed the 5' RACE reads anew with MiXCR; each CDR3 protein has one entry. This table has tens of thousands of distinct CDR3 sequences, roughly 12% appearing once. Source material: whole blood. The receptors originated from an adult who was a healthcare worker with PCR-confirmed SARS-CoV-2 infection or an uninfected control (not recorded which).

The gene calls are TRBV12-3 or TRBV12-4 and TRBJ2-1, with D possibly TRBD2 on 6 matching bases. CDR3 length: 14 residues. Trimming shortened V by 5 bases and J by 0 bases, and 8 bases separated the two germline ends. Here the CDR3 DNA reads TGTGCCAGCAGTCTGGAGGGCTCCTACAATGAGCAGTTCTTC. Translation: CASSLEGSYNEQFF.

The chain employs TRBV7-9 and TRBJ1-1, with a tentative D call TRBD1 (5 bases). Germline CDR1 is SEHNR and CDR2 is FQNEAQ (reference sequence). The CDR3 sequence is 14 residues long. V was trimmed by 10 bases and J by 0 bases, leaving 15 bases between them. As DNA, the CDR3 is TGTGCCATCCTGTGGGGGACCATGAACACTGAAGCTTTCTTT. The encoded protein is CAILWGTMNTEAFF.

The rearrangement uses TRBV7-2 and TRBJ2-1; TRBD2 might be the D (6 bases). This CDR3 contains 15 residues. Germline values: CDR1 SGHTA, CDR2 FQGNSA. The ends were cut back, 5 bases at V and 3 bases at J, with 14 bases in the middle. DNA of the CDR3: TGTGCCAGCAGCCCGCGTCGTAGCGGCTACAATGAGCAGTTCTTC. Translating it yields CASSPRRSGYNEQFF.

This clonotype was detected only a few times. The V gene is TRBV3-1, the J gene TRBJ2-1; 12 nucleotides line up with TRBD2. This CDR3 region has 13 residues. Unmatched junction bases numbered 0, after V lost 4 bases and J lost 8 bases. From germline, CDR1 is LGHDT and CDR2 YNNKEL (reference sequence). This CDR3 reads CASSPSGGDEQFF. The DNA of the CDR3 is TGTGCCAGCAGCCCTAGCGGGGGGGATGAGCAGTTCTTC.

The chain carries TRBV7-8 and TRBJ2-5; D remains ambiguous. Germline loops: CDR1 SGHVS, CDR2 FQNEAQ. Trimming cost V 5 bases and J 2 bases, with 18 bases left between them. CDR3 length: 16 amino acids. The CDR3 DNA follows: TGTGCCAGCAGCCTTCACGTCGGAGTAGGGCAAGAGACCCAGTACTTC. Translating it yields CASSLHVGVGQETQYF. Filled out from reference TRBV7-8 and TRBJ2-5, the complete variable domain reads GAGVSQSPRYKVAKRGQDVALRCDPISGHVSLFWYQQALGQGPEFLTYFQNEAQLDKSGLPSDRFFAERPEGSVSTLKIQRTQQEDSAVYLCASSLHVGVGQETQYFGPGTRLLVL.

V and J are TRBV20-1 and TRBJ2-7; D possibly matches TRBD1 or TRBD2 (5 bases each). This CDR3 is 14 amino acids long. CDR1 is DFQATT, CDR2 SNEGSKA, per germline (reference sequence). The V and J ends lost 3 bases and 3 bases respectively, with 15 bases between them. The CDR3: CSASTGTDNYEQYF. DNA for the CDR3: TGCAGTGCTAGCACCGGGACGGACAACTACGAGCAGTACTTC.

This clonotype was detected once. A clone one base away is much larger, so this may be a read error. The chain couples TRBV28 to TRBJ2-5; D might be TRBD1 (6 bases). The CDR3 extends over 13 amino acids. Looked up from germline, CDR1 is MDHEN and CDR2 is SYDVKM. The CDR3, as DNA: TGTGTCAGCAGCTGGACAGACCAAGAGACCCAGTACTTC. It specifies CVSSWTDQETQYF.

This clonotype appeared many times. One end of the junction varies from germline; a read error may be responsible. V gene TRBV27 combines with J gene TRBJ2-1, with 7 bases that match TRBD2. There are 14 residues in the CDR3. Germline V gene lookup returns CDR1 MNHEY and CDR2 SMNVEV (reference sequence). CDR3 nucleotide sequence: TGTGCCAGCAGTCAAGGAAGCGGGATTGGTGAGCATTTCTTC. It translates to CASSQGSGIGEHFF.

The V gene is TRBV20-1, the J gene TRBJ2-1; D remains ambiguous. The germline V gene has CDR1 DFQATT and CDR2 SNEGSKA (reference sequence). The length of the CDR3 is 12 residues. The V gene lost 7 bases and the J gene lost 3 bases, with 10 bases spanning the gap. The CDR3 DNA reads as TGCAGTGGAATGGGAAGCTACAATGAGCAGTTCTTC. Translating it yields CSGMGSYNEQFF.

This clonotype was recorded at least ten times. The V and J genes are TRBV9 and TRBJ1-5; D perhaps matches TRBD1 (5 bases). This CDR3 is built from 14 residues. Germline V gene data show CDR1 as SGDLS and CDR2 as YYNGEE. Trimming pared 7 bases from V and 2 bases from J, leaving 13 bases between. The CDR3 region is CASGGTMGNQPQHF. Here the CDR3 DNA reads TGTGCCAGCGGCGGGACGATGGGCAATCAGCCCCAGCATTTT.

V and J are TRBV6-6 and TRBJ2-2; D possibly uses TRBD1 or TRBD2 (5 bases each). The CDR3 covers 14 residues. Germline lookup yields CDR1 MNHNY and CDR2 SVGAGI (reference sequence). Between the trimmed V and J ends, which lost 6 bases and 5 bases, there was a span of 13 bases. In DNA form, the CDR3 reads TGTGCCAGCAGAGAGGCAGGGAGTACCGGGGAGCTGTTTTTT. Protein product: CASREAGSTGELFF.

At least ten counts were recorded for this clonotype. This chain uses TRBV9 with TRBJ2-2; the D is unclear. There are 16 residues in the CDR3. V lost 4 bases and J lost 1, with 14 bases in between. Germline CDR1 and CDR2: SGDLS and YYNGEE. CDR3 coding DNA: TGTGCCAGCAGCCCCCCCGGACCCCGGAACACCGGGGAGCTGTTTTTT. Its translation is CASSPPGPRNTGELFF.

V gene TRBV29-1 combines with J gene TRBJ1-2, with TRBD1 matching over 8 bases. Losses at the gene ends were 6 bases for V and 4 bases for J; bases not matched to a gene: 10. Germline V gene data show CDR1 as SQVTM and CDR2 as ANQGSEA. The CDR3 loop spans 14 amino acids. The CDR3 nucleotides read TGCAGCGTGGGATTCGGACAGGGTTCCTATGGCTACACCTTC. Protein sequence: CSVGFGQGSYGYTF.

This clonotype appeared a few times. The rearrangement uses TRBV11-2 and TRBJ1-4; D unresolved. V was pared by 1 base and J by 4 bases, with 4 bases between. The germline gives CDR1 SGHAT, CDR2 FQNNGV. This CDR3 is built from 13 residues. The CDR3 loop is CASSLARNEKLFF. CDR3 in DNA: TGTGCCAGCAGCTTAGCCCGTAATGAAAAACTGTTTTTT.

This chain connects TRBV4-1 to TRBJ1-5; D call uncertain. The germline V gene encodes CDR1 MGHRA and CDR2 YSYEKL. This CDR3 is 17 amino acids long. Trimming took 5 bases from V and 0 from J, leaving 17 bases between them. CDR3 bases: TGCGCCAGCAGCAACGGGTCCAGACTCTATAGCAATCAGCCCCAGCATTTT. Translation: CASSNGSRLYSNQPQHF.

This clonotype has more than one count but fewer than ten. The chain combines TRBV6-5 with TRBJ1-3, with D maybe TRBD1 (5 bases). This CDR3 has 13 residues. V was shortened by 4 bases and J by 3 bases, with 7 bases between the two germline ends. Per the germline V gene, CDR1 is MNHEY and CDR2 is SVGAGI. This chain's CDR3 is CASSSDIGNTIYF. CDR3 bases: TGTGCCAGCAGTTCGGACATTGGAAACACCATATATTTT.

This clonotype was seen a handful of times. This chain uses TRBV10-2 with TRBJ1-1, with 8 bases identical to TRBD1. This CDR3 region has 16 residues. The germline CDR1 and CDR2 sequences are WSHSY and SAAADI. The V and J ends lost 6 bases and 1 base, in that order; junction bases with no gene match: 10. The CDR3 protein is CASRPQRTGRNTEAFF. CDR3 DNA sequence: TGCGCCAGCAGACCCCAACGGACAGGGAGGAACACTGAAGCTTTCTTT.

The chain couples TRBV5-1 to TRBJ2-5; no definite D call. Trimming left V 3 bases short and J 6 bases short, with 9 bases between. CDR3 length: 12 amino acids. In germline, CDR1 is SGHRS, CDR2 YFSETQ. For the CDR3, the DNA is TGCGCCAGCAGCTGGAGTCAAAAGACCCAGTACTTC. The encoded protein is CASSWSQKTQYF.

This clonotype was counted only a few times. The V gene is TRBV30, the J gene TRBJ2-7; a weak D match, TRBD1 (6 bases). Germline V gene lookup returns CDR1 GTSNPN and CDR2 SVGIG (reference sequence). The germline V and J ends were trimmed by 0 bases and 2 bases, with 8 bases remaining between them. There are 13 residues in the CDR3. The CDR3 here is CAWSVQGPYEQYF. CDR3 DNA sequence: TGTGCCTGGAGTGTACAGGGTCCCTACGAGCAGTACTTC. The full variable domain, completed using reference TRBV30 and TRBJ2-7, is SQTIHQWPATLVQPVGSPLSLECTVEGTSNPNLYWYRQAAGRGLQLLFYSVGIGQISSEVPQNLSASRPQDRQFILSSKKLLLSDSGFYLCAWSVQGPYEQYFGPGTRLTVT.

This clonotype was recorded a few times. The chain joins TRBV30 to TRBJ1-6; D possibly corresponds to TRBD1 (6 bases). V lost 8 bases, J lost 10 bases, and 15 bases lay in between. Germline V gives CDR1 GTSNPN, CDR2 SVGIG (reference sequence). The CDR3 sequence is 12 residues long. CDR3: CAMYRDGSPLHF. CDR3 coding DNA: TGTGCCATGTACAGGGATGGCTCACCCCTCCACTTT.

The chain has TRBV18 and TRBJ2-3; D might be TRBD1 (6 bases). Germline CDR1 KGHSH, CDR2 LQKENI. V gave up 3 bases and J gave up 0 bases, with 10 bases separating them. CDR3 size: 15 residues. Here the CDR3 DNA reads TGTGCCAGCTCACCGCGGACAGCTAGCACAGATACGCAGTATTTT. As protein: CASSPRTASTDTQYF. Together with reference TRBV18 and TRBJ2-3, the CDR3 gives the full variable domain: NAGVMQNPRHLVRRRGQEARLRCSPMKGHSHVYWYRQLPEEGLKFMVYLQKENIIDESGMPKERFSAEFPKEGPSILRIQQVVRGDSAAYFCASSPRTASTDTQYFGPGTRLTVL.

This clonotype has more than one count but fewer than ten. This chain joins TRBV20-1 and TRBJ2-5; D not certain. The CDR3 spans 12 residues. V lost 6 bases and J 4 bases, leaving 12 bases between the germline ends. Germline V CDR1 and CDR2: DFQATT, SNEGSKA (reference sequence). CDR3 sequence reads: CSANEARETQYF. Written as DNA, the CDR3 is TGCAGTGCCAACGAAGCGCGAGAGACCCAGTACTTC.

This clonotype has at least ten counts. CDR3: CASSELQRGRTDTQYF. The CDR3 nucleotides read TGTGCCAGCAGTGAATTGCAGCGGGGACGCACAGATACGCAGTATTTT. The chain uses TRBV25-1 and TRBJ2-3, with 7 bases lining up with TRBD2. Per germline, CDR1 MGHDK and CDR2 SYGVNS. The CDR3 has 16 amino acids. With 1 base clipped from V and 1 base from J, the junction kept 5 bases outside the gene matches.

The CDR3 sequence: CASSSGLAGYQETQYF. DNA of the CDR3: TGTGCCAGTAGTAGTGGACTAGCGGGGTACCAAGAGACCCAGTACTTC. The chain is built from TRBV19 and TRBJ2-5; the match to TRBD2 covers 12 bases. The trim removed 4 bases at V and 0 bases at J, leaving 3 bases unmatched. Germline CDR1 and CDR2: LNHDA and SQIVND (reference sequence). The CDR3 runs to 16 residues.